This T cell receptor (beta chain) was profiled in a study of blood T cell repertoires in COVID-19. Study context: Sites in the United States, Italy and Spain provided acute and convalescent COVID-19 samples. T cells, B-cell-depleted T cells, or PBMCs supplied cDNA or gDNA.

In the source study's methods: Amplification with reference gene primers provided the estimates of nucleated cell counts. The repertoire was sequenced with immunoSEQ multiplex PCR; TCRdb's copy has only in-frame clones and lacks some. D and trimming come from the DNA, and the V and J calls and clone size come from that table. The repertoire holds 200,000 to 300,000 clones, with 86% as singletons. CDR1 and CDR2 (germline): LGHNA, YSLEER. The V end was cut by 5 bases, the J end by 9 bases, with 11 bases between. The CDR3 has 12 residues. J is TRBJ2-1 and V is TRBV4-3; possibly TRBD2 for D (6 bases). This receptor was identified in a man aged 35-49 years who had recovered from COVID-19. Sample: peripheral blood. The CDR3 DNA sequence: TGCGCCAGCAGCACACGGAGGGCTGAGCAGTTCTTC. Translated, it gives CASSTRRAEQFF.